What follows describes a single TCR beta chain. Germline V gene sequence: CDR1 MDHEN, CDR2 SYDVKM. This CDR3 contains 15 residues. V lost 4 bases and J 8 bases, leaving 20 bases between the germline ends. Sequencing used immunoSEQ multiplex PCR; TCRdb keeps in-frame clones, though not all of them. Found here are around 80,000 clones, roughly 98% of them singletons; the top ten hold 0.12% to 0.15%. This record belongs to a study of technical replicates of blood from a handful of donors. This receptor was obtained from a human donor in good health. The specimen sequenced was T cells isolated from PBMCs. The rearrangement joins TRBV28 to TRBJ2-5, with D hard to call. CDR3 DNA sequence: TGTGCCAGCAGTTCACCGACCGACACCAAGAGAACCCAGTACTTC. This gives the protein CASSSPTDTKRTQYF.